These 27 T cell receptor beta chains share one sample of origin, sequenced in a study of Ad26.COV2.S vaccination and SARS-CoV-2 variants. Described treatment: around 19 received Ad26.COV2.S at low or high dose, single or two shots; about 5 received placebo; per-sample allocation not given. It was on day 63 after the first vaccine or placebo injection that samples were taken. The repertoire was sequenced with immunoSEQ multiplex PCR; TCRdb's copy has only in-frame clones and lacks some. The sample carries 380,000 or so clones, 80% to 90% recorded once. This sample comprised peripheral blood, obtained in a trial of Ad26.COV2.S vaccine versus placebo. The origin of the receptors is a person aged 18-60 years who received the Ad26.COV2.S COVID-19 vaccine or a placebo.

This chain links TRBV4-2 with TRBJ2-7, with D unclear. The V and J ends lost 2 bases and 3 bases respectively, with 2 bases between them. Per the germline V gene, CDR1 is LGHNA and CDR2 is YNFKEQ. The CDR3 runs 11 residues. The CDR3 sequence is CASSQLYEQYF. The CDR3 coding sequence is TGTGCCAGCAGCCAACTCTACGAGCAGTACTTC.

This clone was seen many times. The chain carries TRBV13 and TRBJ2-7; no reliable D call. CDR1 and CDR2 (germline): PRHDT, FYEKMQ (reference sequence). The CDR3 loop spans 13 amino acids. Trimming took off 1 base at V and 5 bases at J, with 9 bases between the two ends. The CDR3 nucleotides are TGTGCCAGCAGCTTAGAACAGTTCAACGAGCAGTACTTC. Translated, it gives CASSLEQFNEQYF.

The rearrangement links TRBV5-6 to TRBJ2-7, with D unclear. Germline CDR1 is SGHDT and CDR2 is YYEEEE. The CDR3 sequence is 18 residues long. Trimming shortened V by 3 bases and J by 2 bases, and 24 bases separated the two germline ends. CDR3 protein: CASSSVRVLRNSPYEQYF. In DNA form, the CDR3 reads TGTGCCAGCAGCTCTGTAAGGGTCCTACGTAACAGTCCCTACGAGCAGTACTTC.

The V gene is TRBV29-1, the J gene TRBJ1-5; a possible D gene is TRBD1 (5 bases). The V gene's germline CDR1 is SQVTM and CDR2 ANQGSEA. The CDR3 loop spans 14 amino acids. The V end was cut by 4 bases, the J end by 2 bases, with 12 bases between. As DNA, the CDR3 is TGCAGCGTTGCATCCGGGACCGGCAATCAGCCCCAGCATTTT. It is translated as CSVASGTGNQPQHF.

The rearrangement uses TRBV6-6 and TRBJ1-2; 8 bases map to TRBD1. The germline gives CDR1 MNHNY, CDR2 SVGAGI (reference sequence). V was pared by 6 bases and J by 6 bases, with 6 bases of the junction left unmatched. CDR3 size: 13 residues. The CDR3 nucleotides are TGTGCCAGCAGACTGGACAGGGTGGATGGCTACACCTTC. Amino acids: CASRLDRVDGYTF.

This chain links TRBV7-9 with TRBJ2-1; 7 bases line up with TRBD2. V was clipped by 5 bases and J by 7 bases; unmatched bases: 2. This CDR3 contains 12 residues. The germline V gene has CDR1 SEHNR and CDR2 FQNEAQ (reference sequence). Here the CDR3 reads CASSRGENEQFF. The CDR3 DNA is TGTGCCAGCAGCCGGGGGGAAAATGAGCAGTTCTTC.

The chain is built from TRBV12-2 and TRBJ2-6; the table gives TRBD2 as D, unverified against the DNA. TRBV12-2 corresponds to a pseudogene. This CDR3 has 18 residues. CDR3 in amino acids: CPNPPLRSSDSGANVLTF. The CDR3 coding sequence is TGCCCTAACCCTCCCCTGAGGTCATCCGATTCTGGGGCCAACGTCCTGACTTTC.

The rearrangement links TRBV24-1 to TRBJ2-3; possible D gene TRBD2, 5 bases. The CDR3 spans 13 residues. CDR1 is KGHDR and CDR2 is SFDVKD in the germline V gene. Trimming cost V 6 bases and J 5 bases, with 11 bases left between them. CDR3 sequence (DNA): TGTGCCACCAGTTTGGCGGGTAGAGATACGCAGTATTTT. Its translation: CATSLAGRDTQYF.

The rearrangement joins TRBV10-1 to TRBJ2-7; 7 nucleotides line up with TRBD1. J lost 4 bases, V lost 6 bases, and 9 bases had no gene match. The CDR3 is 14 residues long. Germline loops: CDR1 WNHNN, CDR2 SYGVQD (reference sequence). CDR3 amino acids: CASSEPTGKYEQYF. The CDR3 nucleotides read TGCGCCAGCAGCGAACCGACAGGGAAGTACGAGCAGTACTTC.

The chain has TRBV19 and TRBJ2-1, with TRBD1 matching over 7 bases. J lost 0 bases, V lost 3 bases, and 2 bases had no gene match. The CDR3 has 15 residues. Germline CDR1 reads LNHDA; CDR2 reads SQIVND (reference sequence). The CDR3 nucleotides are TGTGCCAGTAGTATCCGGGACAGCTCCTACAATGAGCAGTTCTTC. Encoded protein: CASSIRDSSYNEQFF.

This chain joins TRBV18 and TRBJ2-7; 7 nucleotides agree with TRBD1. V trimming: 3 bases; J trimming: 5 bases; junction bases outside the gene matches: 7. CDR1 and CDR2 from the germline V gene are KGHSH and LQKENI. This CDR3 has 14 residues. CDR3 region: CASSPTGPRDEQYF. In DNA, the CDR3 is TGTGCCAGCTCACCGACAGGGCCGCGGGACGAGCAGTACTTC.

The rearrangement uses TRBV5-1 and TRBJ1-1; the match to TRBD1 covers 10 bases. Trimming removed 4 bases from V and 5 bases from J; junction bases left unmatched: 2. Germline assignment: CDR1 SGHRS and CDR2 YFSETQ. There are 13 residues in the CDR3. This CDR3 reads CASSRTGGTEAFF. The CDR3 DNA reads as TGCGCCAGCAGCCGGACAGGGGGAACTGAAGCTTTCTTT.

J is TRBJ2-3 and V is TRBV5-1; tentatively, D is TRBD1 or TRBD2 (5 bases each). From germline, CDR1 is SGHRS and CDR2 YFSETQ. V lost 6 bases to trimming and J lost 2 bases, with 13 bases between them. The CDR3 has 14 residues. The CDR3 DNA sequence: TGCGCCAGCACAAGAGGGGACCCCACAGATACGCAGTATTTT. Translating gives CASTRGDPTDTQYF. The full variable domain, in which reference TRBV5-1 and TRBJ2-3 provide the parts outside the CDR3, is KAGVTQTPRYLIKTRGQQVTLSCSPISGHRSVSWYQQTPGQGLQFLFEYFSETQRNKGNFPGRFSGRQFSNSRSEMNVSTLELGDSALYLCASTRGDPTDTQYFGPGTRLTVL.

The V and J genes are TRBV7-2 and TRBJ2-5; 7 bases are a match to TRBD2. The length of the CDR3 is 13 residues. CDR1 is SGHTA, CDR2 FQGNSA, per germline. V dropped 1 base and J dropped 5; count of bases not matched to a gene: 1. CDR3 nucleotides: TGTGCCAGCAGCTTAGGAGCGGGGGAGACCCAGTACTTC. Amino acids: CASSLGAGETQYF. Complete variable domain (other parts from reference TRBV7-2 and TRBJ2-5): GAGVSQSPSNKVTEKGKDVELRCDPISGHTALYWYRQSLGQGLEFLIYFQGNSAPDKSGLPSDRFSAERTGGSVSTLTIQRTQQEDSAVYLCASSLGAGETQYFGPGTRLLVL.

CDR3 bases: TGTGCCAGCAAGAGGTCCGAAGGCCCTAATTCACCCCTCCACTTT. It is translated as CASKRSEGPNSPLHF. The chain links TRBV2 to TRBJ1-6; D is unresolved. The CDR3 has 15 residues. From germline, CDR1 is SNHLY and CDR2 FYNNEI. The V and J ends lost 7 bases and 6 bases respectively, with 16 bases between them.

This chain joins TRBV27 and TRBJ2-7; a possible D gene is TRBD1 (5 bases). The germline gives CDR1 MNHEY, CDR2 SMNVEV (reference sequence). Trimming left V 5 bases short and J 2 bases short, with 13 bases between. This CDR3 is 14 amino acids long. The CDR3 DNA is TGTGCCAGCAGTCAAGCAGGGCCAACCTACGAGCAGTACTTC. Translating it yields CASSQAGPTYEQYF.

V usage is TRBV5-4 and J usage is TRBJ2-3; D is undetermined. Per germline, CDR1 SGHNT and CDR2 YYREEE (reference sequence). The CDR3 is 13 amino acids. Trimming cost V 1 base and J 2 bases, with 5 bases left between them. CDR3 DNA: TGTGCCAGCAGCTTGTACCTCACAGATACGCAGTATTTT. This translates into CASSLYLTDTQYF.

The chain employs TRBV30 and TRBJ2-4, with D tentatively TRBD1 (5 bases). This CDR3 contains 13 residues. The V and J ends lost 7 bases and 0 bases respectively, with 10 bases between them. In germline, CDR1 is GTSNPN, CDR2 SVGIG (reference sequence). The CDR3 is CAYRTVAKNIQYF. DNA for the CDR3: TGTGCCTACAGGACGGTAGCCAAAAACATTCAGTACTTC.

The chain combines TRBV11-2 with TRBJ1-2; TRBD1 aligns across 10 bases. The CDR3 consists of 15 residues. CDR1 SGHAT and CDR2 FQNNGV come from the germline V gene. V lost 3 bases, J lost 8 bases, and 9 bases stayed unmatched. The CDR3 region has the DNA TGTGCCAGCAGCTTTTCTGGGACAGGGGCGGGAGGCTACACCTTC. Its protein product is CASSFSGTGAGGYTF.

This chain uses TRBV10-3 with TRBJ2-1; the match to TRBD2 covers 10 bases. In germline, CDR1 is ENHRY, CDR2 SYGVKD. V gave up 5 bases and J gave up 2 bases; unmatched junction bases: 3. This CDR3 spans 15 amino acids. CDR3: CAISLAGVAYNEQFF. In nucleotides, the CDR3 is TGTGCCATCAGTCTAGCGGGAGTAGCCTACAATGAGCAGTTCTTC.

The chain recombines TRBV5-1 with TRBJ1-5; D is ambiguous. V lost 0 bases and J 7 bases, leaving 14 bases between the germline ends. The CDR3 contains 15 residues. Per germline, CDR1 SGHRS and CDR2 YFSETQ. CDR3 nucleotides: TGCGCCAGCAGCTTGGAGGGCGGCGTGGGCCAGCCCCAGCATTTT. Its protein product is CASSLEGGVGQPQHF.

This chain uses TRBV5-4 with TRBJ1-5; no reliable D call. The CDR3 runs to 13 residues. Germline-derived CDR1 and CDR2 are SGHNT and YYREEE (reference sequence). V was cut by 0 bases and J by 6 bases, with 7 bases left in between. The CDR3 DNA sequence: TGTGCCAGCAGCTTGGACCCGTCTCAGCCCCAGCATTTT. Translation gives CASSLDPSQPQHF. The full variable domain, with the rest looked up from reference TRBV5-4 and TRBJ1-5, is ETGVTQSPTHLIKTRGQQVTLRCSSQSGHNTVSWYQQALGQGPQFIFQYYREEENGRGNFPPRFSGLQFPNYSSELNVNALELDDSALYLCASSLDPSQPQHFGDGTRLSIL.

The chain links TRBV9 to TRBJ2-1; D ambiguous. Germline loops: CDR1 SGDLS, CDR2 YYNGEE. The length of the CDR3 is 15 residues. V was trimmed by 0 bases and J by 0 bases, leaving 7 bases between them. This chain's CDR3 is CASSVVDGSYNEQFF. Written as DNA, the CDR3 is TGTGCCAGCAGCGTAGTGGATGGCTCCTACAATGAGCAGTTCTTC.

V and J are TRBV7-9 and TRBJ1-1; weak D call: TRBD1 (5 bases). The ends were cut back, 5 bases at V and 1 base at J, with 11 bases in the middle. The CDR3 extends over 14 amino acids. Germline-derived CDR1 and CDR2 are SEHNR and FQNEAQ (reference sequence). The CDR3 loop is CASSQGLPNTEAFF. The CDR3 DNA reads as TGTGCCAGCAGCCAGGGACTGCCGAACACTGAAGCTTTCTTT.

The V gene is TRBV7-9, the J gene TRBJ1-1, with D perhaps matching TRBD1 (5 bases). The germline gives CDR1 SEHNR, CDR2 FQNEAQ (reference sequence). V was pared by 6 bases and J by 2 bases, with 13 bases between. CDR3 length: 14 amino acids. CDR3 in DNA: TGTGCCAGCAGACCGACAGCCCAAAACACTGAAGCTTTCTTT. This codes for CASRPTAQNTEAFF.

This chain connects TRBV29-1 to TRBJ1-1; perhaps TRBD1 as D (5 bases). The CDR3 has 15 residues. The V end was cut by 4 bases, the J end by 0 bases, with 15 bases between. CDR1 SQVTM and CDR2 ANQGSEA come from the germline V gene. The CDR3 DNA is TGCAGCGTTGCCCGACAGCTATACTTGAACACTGAAGCTTTCTTT. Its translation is CSVARQLYLNTEAFF.

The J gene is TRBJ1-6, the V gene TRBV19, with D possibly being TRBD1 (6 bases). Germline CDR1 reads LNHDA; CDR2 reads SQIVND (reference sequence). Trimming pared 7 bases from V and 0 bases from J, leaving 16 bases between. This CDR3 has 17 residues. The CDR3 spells CASTPRTESSYNSPLHF. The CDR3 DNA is TGTGCCAGTACTCCGCGGACAGAAAGCTCCTATAATTCACCCCTCCACTTT.